These 15 T cell receptor beta chains came from one sample sequenced in a study of graft-versus-host responses after intestinal transplantation. The assay was immunoSEQ multiplex PCR, and TCRdb's table has in-frame clones only and misses some. The sample records about 6,800 clones, 26% being singletons. Sequences were derived from alloreactive CD4+ T cells from a mixed lymphocyte reaction culture, sampled before intestinal transplant. Subset of the sample: CFSE-low proliferating T cells sorted from roughly six-day pre-transplant mixed lymphocyte reaction (GvH or HvG direction). Receptors were obtained from a human patient who received an intestinal transplant.

The CDR3, as DNA: TGTGCCAGCAGTTACGACGGTATCTACGAGCAGTACTTC. Protein sequence: CASSYDGIYEQYF. The chain employs TRBV6-5 and TRBJ2-7; the D is unclear. The germline V gene encodes CDR1 MNHEY and CDR2 SVGAGI. This CDR3 contains 13 residues. With 2 bases removed from V and 3 bases from J, the gap between germline ends came to 8 bases.

This clone was recorded a few times. The rearrangement uses TRBV27 and TRBJ1-2, with 9 positions matching TRBD1. Germline V gene data show CDR1 as MNHEY and CDR2 as SMNVEV (reference sequence). The junction had 30 bases not matched to a gene; V was cut back by 4 bases and J by 0 bases. The CDR3 consists of 24 residues. CDR3 in DNA: TGTGCCAGCAGTTCGACCCCAACCGGGACAGGGAAATTCAACTCCCTTATAACTAACTATGGCTACACCTTC. Its protein is CASSSTPTGTGKFNSLITNYGYTF.

This clone was counted between two and nine times. The CDR3 DNA reads TGTGCCAGCAGCCAAGAGTTAGCGTCCGCTTTCTTT. The encoded protein is CASSQELASAFF. This chain joins TRBV14 and TRBJ1-1; D gene uncertain. The CDR3 is made up of 12 amino acids. The germline gives CDR1 SGHDN, CDR2 FVKESK. The V and J ends lost 0 bases and 11 bases respectively, with 10 bases between them.

This chain uses TRBV6-1 with TRBJ1-1, with 7 bases lining up with TRBD1. Germline CDR1 is MNHNS and CDR2 is SASEGT. The CDR3 loop spans 13 amino acids. The J segment lost 1 base and the V segment lost 7 bases, leaving 3 bases of the junction unmatched. The CDR3 here is CASNTGANTEAFF. The CDR3 DNA follows: TGTGCCAGCAATACAGGGGCGAACACTGAAGCTTTCTTT.

This clone was counted between two and nine times. V gene TRBV18 combines with J gene TRBJ1-5; D remains ambiguous. The germline gives CDR1 KGHSH, CDR2 LQKENI. The CDR3 has 13 residues. The V gene lost 3 bases and the J gene lost 6 bases, with 9 bases spanning the gap. CDR3 amino acids: CASSPGESQPQHF. The CDR3 coding sequence is TGTGCCAGCTCACCTGGGGAAAGTCAGCCCCAGCATTTT.

Comments on this clone: A much larger clone differs from this one at a single base, so this may be a read error. The V gene is TRBV30, the J gene TRBJ2-7; D remains ambiguous. CDR1 and CDR2 (germline): GTSNPN, SVGIG (reference sequence). CDR3 length: 14 amino acids. V lost 0 bases and J 3 bases, leaving 12 bases between the germline ends. This CDR3 reads CAWSVSRLNYEQYF. As DNA, the CDR3 is TGTGCCTGGAGTGTGAGCAGACTCAACTACGAGCAGTACTTC.

This chain links TRBV28 with TRBJ2-7; 7 bases line up with TRBD2. J gave up 1 base and V 3 bases, and 6 bases lay outside the gene matches. The CDR3 runs 15 residues. From germline, CDR1 is MDHEN and CDR2 SYDVKM. The CDR3 DNA reads as TGTGCCAGCAGTTTCGGCGGGAGTGGGTCCTACGAGCAGTACTTC. Its translation: CASSFGGSGSYEQYF.

Concerning this clone: Since a much larger clone is just one base distant, this may be a read error. The same CDR3 is also encoded by other DNA sequences in this sample. The V and J genes are TRBV4-1 and TRBJ2-7; the match to TRBD2 covers 7 bases. CDR1 is MGHRA, CDR2 YSYEKL, per germline. The CDR3 has 16 residues. The CDR3 DNA is TGCGCCAGCAGCCCGACCCCAGTGGGAGGGCCTTACGAGCAGTATTTC. Residues: CASSPTPVGGPYEQYF.

The gene calls are TRBV19 and TRBJ2-5, with no clear D. The assigned J gene may be wrong: the sequence end matches TRBJ2-7 better. This CDR3 comprises 14 residues. The germline CDR1 and CDR2 sequences are LNHDA and SQIVND (reference sequence). CDR3 DNA: TGTGCCAGTAGTATATGGGCAGGTTCCCACGAGCAGTACTTC. This codes for CASSIWAGSHEQYF.

V and J are TRBV5-5 and TRBJ1-1; D is unresolved. Germline-derived CDR1 and CDR2 are SGHKS and YYEKEE (reference sequence). CDR3 length: 13 residues. With 1 base removed from V and 3 bases from J, the gap between germline ends came to 7 bases. The DNA for the CDR3 is TGTGCCAGCAGCTTGAGTGAGTACACTGAAGCTTTCTTT. Protein: CASSLSEYTEAFF.

This clone is termed medium-sized. The chain employs TRBV14 and TRBJ1-2; possible D gene TRBD1, 6 bases. V was shortened by 6 bases and J by 4 bases, with 18 bases between the two germline ends. The germline V gene encodes CDR1 SGHDN and CDR2 FVKESK. This CDR3 region has 15 residues. CDR3 amino acids: CASRNTGSRGYGYTF. The CDR3 nucleotides read TGTGCCAGCAGAAACACAGGGTCACGGGGCTATGGCTACACCTTC.

Only a few counts were recorded for this clone. The chain joins TRBV10-3 to TRBJ2-3, with 7 bases that match TRBD1. The germline gives CDR1 ENHRY, CDR2 SYGVKD. V lost 3 bases, J lost 0 bases, and 9 bases stayed unmatched. The CDR3 extends over 17 amino acids. The CDR3 reads CAISDLPGTASTDTQYF. CDR3 sequence (DNA): TGTGCCATCAGTGATCTTCCCGGGACAGCTAGCACAGATACGCAGTATTTT.

The rearrangement uses TRBV5-3 and TRBJ2-7; 8 positions agree with TRBD2. TRBV5-3 is reported as an ORF; its role is uncertain. V gave up 8 bases and J gave up 3 bases; unmatched junction bases: 13. The CDR3 is 15 residues long. The CDR3 loop is CASSATSGSFYEQYF. The CDR3 nucleotides are TGTGCCAGCAGCGCTACTAGCGGCAGCTTCTACGAGCAGTACTTC.

A few counts support this clone. The chain is built from TRBV5-1 and TRBJ2-1; D perhaps matches TRBD2 (5 bases). The CDR3 is made up of 15 amino acids. CDR1 is SGHRS and CDR2 is YFSETQ in the germline V gene. The ends were cut back, 7 bases at V and 3 bases at J, with 17 bases in the middle. In DNA form, the CDR3 reads TGCGCCAGCCGCCAAGCCGGGATTCTCTACAATGAGCAGTTCTTC. Translated, it gives CASRQAGILYNEQFF.

V usage is TRBV5-1 and J usage is TRBJ2-3, with D uncertain. Germline V gene sequence: CDR1 SGHRS, CDR2 YFSETQ. Trimming shortened V by 0 bases and J by 0 bases, and 8 bases separated the two germline ends. This CDR3 is 15 amino acids long. The CDR3 region has the DNA TGCGCCAGCAGCTTGGAGTCTACTAGCACAGATACGCAGTATTTT. Its protein product is CASSLESTSTDTQYF.